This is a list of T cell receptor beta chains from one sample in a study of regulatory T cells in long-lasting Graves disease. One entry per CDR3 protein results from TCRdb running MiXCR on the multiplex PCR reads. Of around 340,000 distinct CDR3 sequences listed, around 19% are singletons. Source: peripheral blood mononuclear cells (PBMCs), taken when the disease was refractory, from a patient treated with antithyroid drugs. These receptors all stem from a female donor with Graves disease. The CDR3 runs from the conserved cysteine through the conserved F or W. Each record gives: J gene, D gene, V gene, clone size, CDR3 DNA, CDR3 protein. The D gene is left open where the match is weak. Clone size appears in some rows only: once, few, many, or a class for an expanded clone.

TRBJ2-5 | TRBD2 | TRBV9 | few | TGTGCCAGCAGCCCTAGCGGGGGACTAGCGGGAGGTCGAGAGACCCAGTACTTC | CASSPSGGLAGGRETQYF
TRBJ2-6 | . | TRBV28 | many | TGTGCCAGCAGAGACAGCTCTGGGGCCAACGTCCTGACTTTC | CASRDSSGANVLTF
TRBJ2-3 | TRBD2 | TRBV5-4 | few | TGTGCCAGCAGCTCCCCCGGGAAGCGGGAGTCTTACACAGATACGCAGTATTTT | CASSSPGKRESYTDTQYF
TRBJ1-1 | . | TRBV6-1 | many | TGTGCCAGCAGTGAAGATCCCCGGCAAGCTTTCTTT | CASSEDPRQAFF
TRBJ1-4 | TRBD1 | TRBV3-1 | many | TGTGCCAGCAACGAAAGGGGGCAGGGAGAAAAACTGTTTTTT | CASNERGQGEKLFF
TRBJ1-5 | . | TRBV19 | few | TGTGCCAGTAGTAATCAGGGTTTAGGACAGCCCCAGCATTTT | CASSNQGLGQPQHF
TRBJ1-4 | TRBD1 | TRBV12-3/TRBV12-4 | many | TGTGCCAGCAGTCTAAGAACCGGGACAGGGAATCCGTTTTTT | CASSLRTGTGNPFF
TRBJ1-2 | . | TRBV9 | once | TGTGCCAGCAGCGAGGGGAGCAGGGTTGATGGCTACACCTTC | CASSEGSRVDGYTF
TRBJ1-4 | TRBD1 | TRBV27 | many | TGTGCCAGCTCCAGCGGACAGGGGGCATCTAATGAAAAACTGTTTTTT | CASSSGQGASNEKLFF
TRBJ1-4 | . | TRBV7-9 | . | TGTGCCAGCAGCCTAGGGATGATCAATGAAAAACTGTTTTTT | CASSLGMINEKLFF
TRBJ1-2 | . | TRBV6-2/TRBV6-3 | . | TGTGCCAGCAGTTACTCGACAGTTTCCTATGGCTACACCTTC | CASSYSTVSYGYTF
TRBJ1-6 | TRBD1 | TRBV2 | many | TGTGCCAGCCGGGCGGGACAGGGGATTTCACCCCTCCACTTT | CASRAGQGISPLHF
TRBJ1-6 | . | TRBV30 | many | TGTGCCTGGAGTGTATCCAGGTCGGTGTCGCCCCTCCACTTT | CAWSVSRSVSPLHF
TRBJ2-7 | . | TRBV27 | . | TGTGCCAGCCAGCTAGCAAGGGGTAACGAGCAGTACTTC | CASQLARGNEQYF
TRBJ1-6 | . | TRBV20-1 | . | TGCAGTGCTAGAGATTCCCGGACGGGGAGCTCCTATAATTCACCCCTCCACTTT | CSARDSRTGSSYNSPLHF
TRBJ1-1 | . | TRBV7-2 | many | TGTGCCAGCAGCTTAGAAGTTCGGGAGATGAACACTGAAGCTTTCTTT | CASSLEVREMNTEAFF
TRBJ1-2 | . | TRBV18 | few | TGTGCCAGCTCACAGGTCAGAGAGGATGGCTACACCTTC | CASSQVREDGYTF
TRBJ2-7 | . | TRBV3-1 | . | TGTGCCAGCAGCCCGTTTGATGGGAACGAGCAGTACTTC | CASSPFDGNEQYF
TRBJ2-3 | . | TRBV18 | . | TGTGCCGGCTCACCACCCCTAGGAGGTCCAGATACGCAGTATTTT | CAGSPPLGGPDTQYF
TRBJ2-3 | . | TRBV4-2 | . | TGTGCCAGCAGCCAAGAAGGGCGGGTGCCGATAGGAGATACGCAGTATTTT | CASSQEGRVPIGDTQYF
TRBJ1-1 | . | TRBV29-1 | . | TGCAGCGTTGAAATGTTTACAGGGCACACTGAAGCTTTCTTT | CSVEMFTGHTEAFF
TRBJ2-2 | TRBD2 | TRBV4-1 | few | TGCGCCAGCAGCCATCCGGGACTAGGGACCGGGGAGCTGTTTTTT | CASSHPGLGTGELFF
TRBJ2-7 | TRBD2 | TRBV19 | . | TGTGCCAGTAGTTTTAGCGGGAGGGCCACCGAGCAGTACTTC | CASSFSGRATEQYF
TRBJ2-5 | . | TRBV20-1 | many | TGCAGTGCCATCCGGGACCACAAGACCCAGTACTTC | CSAIRDHKTQYF
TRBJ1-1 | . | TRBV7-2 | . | TGTGCCAGCAGCTTAGGGTTGAGGGCTGAAGCTTTCTTT | CASSLGLRAEAFF
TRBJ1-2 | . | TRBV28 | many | TGTGCCAGCACCGTTGGTGGGGGTAGCTATGGCTACACCTTC | CASTVGGGSYGYTF
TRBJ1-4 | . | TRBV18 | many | TGTGCCAGCTCACCACGGGGTGACTGGGAAAAACTGTTTTTT | CASSPRGDWEKLFF
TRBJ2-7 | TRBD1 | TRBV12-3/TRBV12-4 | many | TGTGCCACCTCGCTGGCAGGGGGCTACGAGCAGTACTTC | CATSLAGGYEQYF
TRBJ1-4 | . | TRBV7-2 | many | TGTGCCAGCAGCTTAGATCTGGTAGATCGTGAAAAACTGTTTTTT | CASSLDLVDREKLFF
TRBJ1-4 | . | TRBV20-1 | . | TGCAGTGCTCCCGCGTCGGGGTTTAATGAAAAACTGTTTTTT | CSAPASGFNEKLFF
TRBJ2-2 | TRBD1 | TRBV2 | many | TGTGCCAGCAGTGGTCAGGGGGCGAACACCGGGGAGCTGTTTTTT | CASSGQGANTGELFF
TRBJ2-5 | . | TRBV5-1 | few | TGCGCCAGCAGGGAGGCAGAGACCCAGTACTTC | CASREAETQYF
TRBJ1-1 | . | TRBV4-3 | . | TGCGCCAGCAGCCAAGATCGCGGACAGAACACTGAAGCTTTCTTT | CASSQDRGQNTEAFF
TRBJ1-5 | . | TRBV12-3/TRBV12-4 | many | TGTGCCAGCCAACTCCAGTCGGGTCAGCCCCAGCATTTT | CASQLQSGQPQHF
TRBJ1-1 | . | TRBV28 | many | TGTGCCAGCAGTGACAGGTTGAACACTGAAGCTTTCTTT | CASSDRLNTEAFF
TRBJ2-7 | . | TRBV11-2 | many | TGTGCCAGCAGCTTAATAGCGGAGCACTACGAGCAGTACTTC | CASSLIAEHYEQYF
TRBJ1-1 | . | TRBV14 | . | TGTGCCAGCAGCCAAGTTGGCGGGGTTGAGGCTTTCTTT | CASSQVGGVEAFF
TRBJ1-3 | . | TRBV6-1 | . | TGTGCCAGCAGTCCATTCGCTGGAAACACCATATATTTT | CASSPFAGNTIYF
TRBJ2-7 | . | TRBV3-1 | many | TGTGCCAGCAGCCACCGTTCAAACGAGCAGTACTTC | CASSHRSNEQYF
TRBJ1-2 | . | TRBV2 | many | TGTGCCAGCAGGGAATCAGGGACATATGGCTACACCTTC | CASRESGTYGYTF
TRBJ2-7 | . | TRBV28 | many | TGTGCCAGCCTCTACAGGGCGGGTTACGAGCAGTACTTC | CASLYRAGYEQYF
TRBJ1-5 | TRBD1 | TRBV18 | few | TGTGCCAGCTCAGTCGGACAGGGCCTGCAGCCCCAGCATTTT | CASSVGQGLQPQHF
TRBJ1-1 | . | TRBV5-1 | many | TGTGCCAGCAGTCTCGGGACCGGAGAAGCTTTCTTT | CASSLGTGEAFF
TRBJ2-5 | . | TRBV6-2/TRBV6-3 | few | TGTGCTAGCAGTTACCTGGCGTGGGGCAGCCAAGAGACCCAGTACTTC | CASSYLAWGSQETQYF
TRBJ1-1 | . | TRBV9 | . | TGTGCCAGCAGCGTAGGGTCGGGTGAAGCTTTCTTT | CASSVGSGEAFF